This T cell receptor beta chain was obtained from a study of CD8 T cells in ankylosing spondylitis. A note on this clonotype: As yet, its antigen is unknown.

Quantitative molecular-barcoded 5'-RACE generated the TCR beta libraries. TCRdb re-called the 5' RACE reads with MiXCR, one entry per CDR3 protein. The data contain fewer than 750,000 distinct CDR3 sequences, around 17% of them singletons. Study-level points and caveats: Disease-linked clones reportedly concentrated significantly in matched ankylosing spondylitis synovial fluid. What appeared characteristic of ankylosing spondylitis blood was a TCR beta motif of fewer than ten highly homologous variants. Before this, some motif variants had been reported in reactive arthritis synovial fluid and blood. Clones linked to the disease showed a CD8+ phenotype. They occurred at relatively low frequencies in peripheral blood.

CDR3 length: 17 residues. Germline V CDR1 and CDR2: MNHEY, SVGEGT. With 2 bases clipped from V and 8 bases from J, the junction kept 9 bases outside the gene matches. Source material: blood, either unsorted or a sorted T cell fraction (not recorded which). The receptor was isolated from a male donor with ankylosing spondylitis. This chain joins TRBV6-2 or TRBV6-3 and TRBJ2-1, with 13 bases lining up with TRBD2. In nucleotides, the CDR3 is TGTGCCAGCAGTTACCCCCCACTAGCGGGAGGGCCGCATGAGCAGTTCTTC. It encodes CASSYPPLAGGPHEQFF.